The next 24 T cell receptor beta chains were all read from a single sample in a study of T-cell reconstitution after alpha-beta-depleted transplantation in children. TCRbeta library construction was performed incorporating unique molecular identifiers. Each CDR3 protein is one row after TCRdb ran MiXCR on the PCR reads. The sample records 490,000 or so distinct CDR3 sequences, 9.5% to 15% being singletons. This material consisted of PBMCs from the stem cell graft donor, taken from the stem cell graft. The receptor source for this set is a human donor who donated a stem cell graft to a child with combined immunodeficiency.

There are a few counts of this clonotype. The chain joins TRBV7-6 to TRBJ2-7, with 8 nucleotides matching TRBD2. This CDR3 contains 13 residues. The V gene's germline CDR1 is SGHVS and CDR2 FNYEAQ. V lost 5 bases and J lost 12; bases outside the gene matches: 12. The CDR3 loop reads CASSPNLAGTLYF. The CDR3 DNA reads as TGTGCCAGCAGCCCTAATCTAGCGGGCACGCTGTACTTC.

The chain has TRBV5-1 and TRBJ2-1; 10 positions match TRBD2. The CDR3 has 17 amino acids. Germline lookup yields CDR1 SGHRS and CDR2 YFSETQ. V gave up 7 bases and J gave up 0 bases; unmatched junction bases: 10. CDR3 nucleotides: TGCGCCAGCGCCTTCTTTAGCGGGGGGTCCTCCTACAATGAGCAGTTCTTC. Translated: CASAFFSGGSSYNEQFF.

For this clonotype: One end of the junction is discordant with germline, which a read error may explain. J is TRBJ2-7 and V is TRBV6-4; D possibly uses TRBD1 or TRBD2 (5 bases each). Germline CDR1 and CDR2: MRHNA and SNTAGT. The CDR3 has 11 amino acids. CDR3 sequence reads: CASSTGTPSIF. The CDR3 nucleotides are TGTGCCAGCAGCACCGGGACCCCCAGTATATTC.

The CDR3 sequence: CASSNRDRWNSYEQYF. CDR3 bases: TGTGCCAGCAGTAACCGGGACCGCTGGAACTCCTACGAGCAGTACTTC. The chain employs TRBV6-2 or TRBV6-3 and TRBJ2-7; either TRBD1 or TRBD2 may fit D (5 bases each). CDR1 is MNHEY and CDR2 is SVGEGT in the germline V gene. V was trimmed by 5 bases and J by 0 bases, leaving 17 bases between them. CDR3 length equals 16 residues.

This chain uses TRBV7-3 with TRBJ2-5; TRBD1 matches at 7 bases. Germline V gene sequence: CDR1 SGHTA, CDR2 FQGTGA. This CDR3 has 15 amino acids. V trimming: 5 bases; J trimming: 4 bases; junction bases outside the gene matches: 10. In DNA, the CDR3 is TGTGCCAGCAGCCGACAGGGTGGGTTTGGAGAGACCCAGTACTTC. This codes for CASSRQGGFGETQYF.

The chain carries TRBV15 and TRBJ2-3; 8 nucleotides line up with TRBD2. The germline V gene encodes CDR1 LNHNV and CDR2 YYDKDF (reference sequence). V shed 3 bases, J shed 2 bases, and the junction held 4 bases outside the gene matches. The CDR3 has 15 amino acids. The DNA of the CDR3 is TGTGCCACCAGCAGGGAGCGGGGGCTCACAGATACGCAGTATTTT. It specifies CATSRERGLTDTQYF.

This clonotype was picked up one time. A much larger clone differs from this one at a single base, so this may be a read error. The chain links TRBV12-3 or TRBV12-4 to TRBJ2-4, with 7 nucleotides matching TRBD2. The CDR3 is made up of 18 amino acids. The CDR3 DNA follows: TGTGCCAGCTGTTTTAGGGGAGGGATGGCCAAAGCCAAAAACATTCAGTACTTC. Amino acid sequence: CASCFRGGMAKAKNIQYF.

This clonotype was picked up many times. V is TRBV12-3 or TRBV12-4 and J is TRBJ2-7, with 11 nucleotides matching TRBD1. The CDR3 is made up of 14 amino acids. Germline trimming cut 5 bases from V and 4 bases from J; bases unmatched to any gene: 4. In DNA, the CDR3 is TGTGCCAGCAGTCGGGACAGGGGGTTGTACGAGCAGTACTTC. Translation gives CASSRDRGLYEQYF.

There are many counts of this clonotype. CDR3 coding DNA: TGTGCCAGCAACCGACTAGCGGGGAACACCGGGGAGCTGTTTTTT. Its translation: CASNRLAGNTGELFF. The rearrangement joins TRBV12-3 or TRBV12-4 to TRBJ2-2; TRBD2 matches 10 bases. This CDR3 spans 15 amino acids. Germline trimming cut 7 bases from V and 1 base from J; bases unmatched to any gene: 3.

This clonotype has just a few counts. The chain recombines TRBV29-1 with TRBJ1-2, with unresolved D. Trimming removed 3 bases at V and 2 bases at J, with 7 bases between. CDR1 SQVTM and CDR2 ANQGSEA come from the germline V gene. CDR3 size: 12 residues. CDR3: CSVEEGNYGYTF. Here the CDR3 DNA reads TGCAGCGTTGAGGAAGGGAACTATGGCTACACCTTC.

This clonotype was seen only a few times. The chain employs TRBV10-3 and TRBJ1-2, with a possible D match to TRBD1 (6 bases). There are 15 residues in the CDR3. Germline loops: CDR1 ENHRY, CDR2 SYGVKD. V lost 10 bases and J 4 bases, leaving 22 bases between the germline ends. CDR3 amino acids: CASVPQWGHGYGYTF. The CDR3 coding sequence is TGTGCCAGCGTACCACAGTGGGGGCACGGCTATGGCTACACCTTC.

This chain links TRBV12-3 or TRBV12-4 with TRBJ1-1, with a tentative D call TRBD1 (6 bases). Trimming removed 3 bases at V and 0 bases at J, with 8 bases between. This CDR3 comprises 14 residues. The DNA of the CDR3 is TGTGCCAGCAGTTTTAACAGGGTGAACACTGAAGCTTTCTTT. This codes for CASSFNRVNTEAFF.

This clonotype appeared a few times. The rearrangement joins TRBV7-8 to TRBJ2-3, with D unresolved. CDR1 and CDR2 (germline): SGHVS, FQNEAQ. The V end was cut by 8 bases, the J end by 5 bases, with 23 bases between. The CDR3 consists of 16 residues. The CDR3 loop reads CASQLQSGGPRDTQYF. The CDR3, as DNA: TGTGCCAGCCAGCTTCAGTCTGGCGGACCACGAGATACGCAGTATTTT.

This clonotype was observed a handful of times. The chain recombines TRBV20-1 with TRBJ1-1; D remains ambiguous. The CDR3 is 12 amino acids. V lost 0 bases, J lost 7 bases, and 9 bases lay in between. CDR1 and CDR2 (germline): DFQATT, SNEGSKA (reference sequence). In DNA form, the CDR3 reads TGCAGTGCTAGAGAAGGTTTCCTTGAAGCTTTCTTT. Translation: CSAREGFLEAFF.

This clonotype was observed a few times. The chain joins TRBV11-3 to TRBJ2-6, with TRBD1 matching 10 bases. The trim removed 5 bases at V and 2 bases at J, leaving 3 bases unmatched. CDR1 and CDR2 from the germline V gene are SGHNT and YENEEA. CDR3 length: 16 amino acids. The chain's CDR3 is CASSPDRGPGANVLTF. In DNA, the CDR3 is TGTGCCAGCAGCCCCGACAGGGGGCCTGGGGCCAACGTCCTGACTTTC.

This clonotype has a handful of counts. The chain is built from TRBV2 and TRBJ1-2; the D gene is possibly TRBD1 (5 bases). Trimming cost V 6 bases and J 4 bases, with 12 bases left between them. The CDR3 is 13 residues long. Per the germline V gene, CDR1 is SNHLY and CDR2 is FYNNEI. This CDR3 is CASRASGIYGYTF. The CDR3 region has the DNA TGTGCCAGCAGGGCTTCAGGGATCTATGGCTACACCTTC.

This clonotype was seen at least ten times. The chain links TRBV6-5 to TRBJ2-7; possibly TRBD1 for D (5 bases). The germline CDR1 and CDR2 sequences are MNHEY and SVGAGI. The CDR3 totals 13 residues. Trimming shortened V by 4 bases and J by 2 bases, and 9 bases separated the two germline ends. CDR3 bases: TGTGCCAGCAGTTTTCAGGGCACCTACGAGCAGTACTTC. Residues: CASSFQGTYEQYF.

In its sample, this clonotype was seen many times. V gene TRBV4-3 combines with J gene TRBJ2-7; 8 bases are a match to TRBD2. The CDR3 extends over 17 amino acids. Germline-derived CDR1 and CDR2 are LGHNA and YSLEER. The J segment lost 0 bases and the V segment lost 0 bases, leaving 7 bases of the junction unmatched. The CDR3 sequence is CASSQDPRRGASYEQYF. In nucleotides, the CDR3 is TGCGCCAGCAGCCAAGATCCCAGGCGGGGGGCCTCCTACGAGCAGTACTTC.

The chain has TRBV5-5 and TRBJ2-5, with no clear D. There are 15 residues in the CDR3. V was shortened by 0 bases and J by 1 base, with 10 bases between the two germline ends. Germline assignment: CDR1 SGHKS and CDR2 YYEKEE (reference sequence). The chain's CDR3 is CASSLDLGTQETQYF. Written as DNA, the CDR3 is TGTGCCAGCAGCTTGGATTTGGGCACCCAAGAGACCCAGTACTTC. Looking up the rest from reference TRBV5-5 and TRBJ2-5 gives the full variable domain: DAGVTQSPTHLIKTRGQQVTLRCSPISGHKSVSWYQQVLGQGPQFIFQYYEKEERGRGNFPDRFSARQFPNYSSELNVNALLLGDSALYLCASSLDLGTQETQYFGPGTRLLVL.

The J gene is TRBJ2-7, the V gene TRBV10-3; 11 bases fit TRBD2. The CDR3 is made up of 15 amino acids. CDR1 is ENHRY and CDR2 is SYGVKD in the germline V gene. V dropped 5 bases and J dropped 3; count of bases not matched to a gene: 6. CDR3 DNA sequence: TGTGCCATCAGTTCCGGGACTAGCGGATTCTACGAGCAGTACTTC. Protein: CAISSGTSGFYEQYF.

CDR3 sequence (DNA): TGTGCCTGGAGAAAAAGACTAGGGTACGAGCAGTACTTC. Its protein is CAWRKRLGYEQYF. This chain joins TRBV30 and TRBJ2-7; D is perhaps TRBD2 (6 bases). V lost 3 bases and J 4 bases, leaving 13 bases between the germline ends. The CDR3 is made up of 13 amino acids. Germline V lookup: CDR1 GTSNPN, CDR2 SVGIG (reference sequence).

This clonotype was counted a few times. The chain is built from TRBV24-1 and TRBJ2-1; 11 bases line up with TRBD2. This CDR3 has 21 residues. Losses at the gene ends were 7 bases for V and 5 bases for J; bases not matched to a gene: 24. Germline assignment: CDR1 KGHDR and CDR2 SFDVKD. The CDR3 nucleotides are TGTGCCACCAGCGGGATAGGGACTAGCGGAGATAAACGAGCGATCAACAATGAGCAGTTCTTC. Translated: CATSGIGTSGDKRAINNEQFF.

The CDR3 DNA follows: TGTGCCAGCATAGTCCCTAGGACAGATACGCAGTATTTT. It encodes CASIVPRTDTQYF. This rearrangement joins TRBV2 to TRBJ2-3; D not certain. The CDR3 loop spans 13 amino acids. V dropped 7 bases and J dropped 3 bases, with 11 bases sitting between them. Germline V gene lookup returns CDR1 SNHLY and CDR2 FYNNEI.

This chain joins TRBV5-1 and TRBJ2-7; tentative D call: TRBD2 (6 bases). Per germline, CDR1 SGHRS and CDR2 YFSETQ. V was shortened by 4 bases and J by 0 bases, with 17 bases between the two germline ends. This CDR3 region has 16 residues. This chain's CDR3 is CASSPPEGLSSYEQYF. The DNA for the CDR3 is TGCGCCAGCAGCCCCCCTGAGGGACTCAGCTCCTACGAGCAGTACTTC. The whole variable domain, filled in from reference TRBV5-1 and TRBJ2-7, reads KAGVTQTPRYLIKTRGQQVTLSCSPISGHRSVSWYQQTPGQGLQFLFEYFSETQRNKGNFPGRFSGRQFSNSRSEMNVSTLELGDSALYLCASSPPEGLSSYEQYFGPGTRLTVT.